This T cell receptor (beta chain) comes out of a study of shared clonotypes between healthy human individuals. Study-level background: Donors were two women and a few men aged 18 to 49. Researchers assigned three CD4 naive, three CD4 memory, two CD8 naive and one CD8 memory plate to each donor. Overall study results and limits: Larger richness was generally estimated for naive than memory subsets.

Germline values: CDR1 SGHKS, CDR2 YYEKEE (reference sequence). V lost 4 bases and J lost 6, with 17 bases in between. The CDR3 has 14 residues. Comments on this clone: As yet, its antigen is unknown.

The data were produced by immunoSEQ multiplex PCR, yet TCRdb's version contains in-frame clones alone and is incomplete. The table records roughly 1.4 million clones, approximately 98.5% of them present only once. The chain recombines TRBV5-5 with TRBJ2-7; D possibly corresponds to TRBD2 (5 bases). The sequenced sample consisted of naive CD4+ T cells sorted from blood. The subset here: CD45RA+ positively selected. This receptor was taken from a man aged 25 to 40 in good health. In DNA, the CDR3 is TGTGCCAGCAGCCTCCCCGGGGTTCGGGGCGAGCAGTACTTC. Its protein is CASSLPGVRGEQYF.